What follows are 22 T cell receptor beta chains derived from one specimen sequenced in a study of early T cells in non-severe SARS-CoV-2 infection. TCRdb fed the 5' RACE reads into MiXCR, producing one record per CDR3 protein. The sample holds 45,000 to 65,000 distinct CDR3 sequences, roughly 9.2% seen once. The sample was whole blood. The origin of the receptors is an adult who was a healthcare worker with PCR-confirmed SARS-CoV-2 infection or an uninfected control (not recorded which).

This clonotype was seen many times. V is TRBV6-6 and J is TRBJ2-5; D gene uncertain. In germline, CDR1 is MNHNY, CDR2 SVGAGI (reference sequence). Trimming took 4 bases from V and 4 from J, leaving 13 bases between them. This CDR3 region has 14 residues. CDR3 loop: CASSSPIVRETQYF. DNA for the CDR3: TGTGCCAGCAGTTCCCCTATCGTCCGAGAGACCCAGTACTTC.

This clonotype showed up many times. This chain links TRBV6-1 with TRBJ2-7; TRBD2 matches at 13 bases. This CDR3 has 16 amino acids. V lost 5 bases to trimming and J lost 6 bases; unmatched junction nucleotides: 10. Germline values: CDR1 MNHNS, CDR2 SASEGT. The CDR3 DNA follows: TGTGCCAGCAGTTCCCGGACTAGCGGGGGCCTCGGCGAGCAGTACTTC. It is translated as CASSSRTSGGLGEQYF.

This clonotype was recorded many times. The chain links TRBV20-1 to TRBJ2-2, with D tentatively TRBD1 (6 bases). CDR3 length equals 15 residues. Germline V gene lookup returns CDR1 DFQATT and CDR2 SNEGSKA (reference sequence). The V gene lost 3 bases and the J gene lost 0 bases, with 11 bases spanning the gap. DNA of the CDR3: TGCAGTGCTAGGACCGACAGGACGAACACCGGGGAGCTGTTTTTT. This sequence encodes CSARTDRTNTGELFF.

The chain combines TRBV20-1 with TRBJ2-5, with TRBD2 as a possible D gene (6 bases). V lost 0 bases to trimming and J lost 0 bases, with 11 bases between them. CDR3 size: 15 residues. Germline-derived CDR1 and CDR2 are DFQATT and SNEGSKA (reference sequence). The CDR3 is CSARDVRGYQETQYF. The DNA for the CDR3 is TGCAGTGCTAGAGATGTGCGGGGCTACCAAGAGACCCAGTACTTC.

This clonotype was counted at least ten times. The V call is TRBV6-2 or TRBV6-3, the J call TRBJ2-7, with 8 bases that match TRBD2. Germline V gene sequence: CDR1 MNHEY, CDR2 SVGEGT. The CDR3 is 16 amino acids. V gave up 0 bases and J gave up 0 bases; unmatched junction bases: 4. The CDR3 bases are TGTGCCAGCAGTTACTCGATAAGCGGGAGCTCCTACGAGCAGTACTTC. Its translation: CASSYSISGSSYEQYF.

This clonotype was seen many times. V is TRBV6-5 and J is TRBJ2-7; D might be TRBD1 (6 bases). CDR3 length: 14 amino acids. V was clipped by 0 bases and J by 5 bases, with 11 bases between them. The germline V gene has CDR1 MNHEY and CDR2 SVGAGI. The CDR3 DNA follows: TGTGCCAGCAGTTACTCACAGGGCTGGAACGAGCAGTACTTC. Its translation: CASSYSQGWNEQYF.

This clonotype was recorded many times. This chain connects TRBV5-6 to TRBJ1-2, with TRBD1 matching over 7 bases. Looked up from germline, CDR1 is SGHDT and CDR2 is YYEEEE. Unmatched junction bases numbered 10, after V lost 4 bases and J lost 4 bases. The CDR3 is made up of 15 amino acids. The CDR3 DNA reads TGTGCCAGCAGCCCAACAGGGGAGAGGGGCTATGGCTACACCTTC. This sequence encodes CASSPTGERGYGYTF.

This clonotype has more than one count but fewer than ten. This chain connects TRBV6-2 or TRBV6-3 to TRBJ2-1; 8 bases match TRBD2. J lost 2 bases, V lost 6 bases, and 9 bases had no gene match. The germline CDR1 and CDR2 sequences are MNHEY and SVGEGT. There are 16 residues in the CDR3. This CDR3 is CASRTQGREAYNEQFF. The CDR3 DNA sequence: TGTGCCAGCAGGACCCAGGGGCGGGAGGCCTACAATGAGCAGTTCTTC.

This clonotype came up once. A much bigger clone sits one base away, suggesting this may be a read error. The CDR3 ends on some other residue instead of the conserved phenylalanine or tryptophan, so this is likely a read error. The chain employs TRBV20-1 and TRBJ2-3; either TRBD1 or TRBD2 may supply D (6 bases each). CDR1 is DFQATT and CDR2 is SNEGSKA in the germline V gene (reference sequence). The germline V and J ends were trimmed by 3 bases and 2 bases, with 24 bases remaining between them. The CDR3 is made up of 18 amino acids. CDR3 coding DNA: TGCAGTGCTAGGGGGCTCCGTCGGGCTTCGGGGGCCACAGATACGCAGTATTCT. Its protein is CSARGLRRASGATDTQYS.

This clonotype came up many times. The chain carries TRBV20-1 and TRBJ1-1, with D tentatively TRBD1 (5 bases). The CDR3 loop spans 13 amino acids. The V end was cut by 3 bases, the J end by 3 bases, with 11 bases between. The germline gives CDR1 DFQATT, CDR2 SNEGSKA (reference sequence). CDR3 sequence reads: CSARDNLYTEAFF. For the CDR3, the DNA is TGCAGTGCTAGGGACAACCTTTACACTGAAGCTTTCTTT.

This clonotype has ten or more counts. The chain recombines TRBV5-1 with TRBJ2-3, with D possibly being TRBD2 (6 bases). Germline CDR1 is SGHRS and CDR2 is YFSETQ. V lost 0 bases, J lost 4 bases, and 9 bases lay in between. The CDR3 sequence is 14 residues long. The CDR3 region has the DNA TGCGCCAGCAGCTTGGCCGGGAGCGCAGATACGCAGTATTTT. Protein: CASSLAGSADTQYF.

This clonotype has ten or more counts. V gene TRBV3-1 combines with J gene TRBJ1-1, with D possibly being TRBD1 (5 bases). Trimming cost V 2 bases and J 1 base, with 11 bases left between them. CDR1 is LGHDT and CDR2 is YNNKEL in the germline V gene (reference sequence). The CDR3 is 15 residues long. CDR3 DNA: TGTGCCAGCAGCCAAAGTGAAAGGGGGAACACTGAAGCTTTCTTT. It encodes CASSQSERGNTEAFF.

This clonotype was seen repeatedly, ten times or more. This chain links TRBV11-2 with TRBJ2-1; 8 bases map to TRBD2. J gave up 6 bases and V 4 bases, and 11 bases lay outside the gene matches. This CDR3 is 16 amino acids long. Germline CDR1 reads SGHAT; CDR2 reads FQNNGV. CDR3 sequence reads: CASSSLKQRGSNEQFF. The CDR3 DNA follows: TGTGCCAGCAGCTCCCTCAAGCAGCGGGGGTCCAATGAGCAGTTCTTC.

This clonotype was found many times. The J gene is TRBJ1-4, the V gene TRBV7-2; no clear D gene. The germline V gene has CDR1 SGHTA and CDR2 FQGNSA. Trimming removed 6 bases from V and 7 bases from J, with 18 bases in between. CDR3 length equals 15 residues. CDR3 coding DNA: TGTGCCAGCAGACTTACTGGGTCAGTTAGTGAAAAACTGTTTTTT. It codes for CASRLTGSVSEKLFF.

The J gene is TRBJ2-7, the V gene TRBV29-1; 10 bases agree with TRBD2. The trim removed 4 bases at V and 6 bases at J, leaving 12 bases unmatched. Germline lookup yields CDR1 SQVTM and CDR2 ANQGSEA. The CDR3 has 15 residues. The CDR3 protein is CSVAAVASGRGEQYF. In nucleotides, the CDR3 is TGCAGCGTTGCGGCGGTGGCTAGCGGGAGAGGCGAGCAGTACTTC.

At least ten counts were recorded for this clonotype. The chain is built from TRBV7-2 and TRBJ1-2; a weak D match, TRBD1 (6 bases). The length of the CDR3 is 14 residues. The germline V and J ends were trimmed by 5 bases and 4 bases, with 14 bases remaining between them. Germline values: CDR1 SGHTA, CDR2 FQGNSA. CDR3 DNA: TGTGCCAGCAGCCCCCGAGGGGGAGTCTATGGCTACACCTTC. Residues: CASSPRGGVYGYTF.

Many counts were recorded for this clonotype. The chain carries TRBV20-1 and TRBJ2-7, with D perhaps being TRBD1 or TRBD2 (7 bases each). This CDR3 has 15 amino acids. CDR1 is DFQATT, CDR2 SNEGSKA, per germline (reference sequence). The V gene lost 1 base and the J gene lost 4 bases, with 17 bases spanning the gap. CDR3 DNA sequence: TGCAGTGCTAGAGTAACTCAGGGGGGGATTTACGAGCAGTACTTC. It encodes CSARVTQGGIYEQYF.

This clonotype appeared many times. CDR3 residues: CASSIGRAHIQYF. The CDR3 DNA reads TGTGCCAGTAGTATCGGCCGCGCGCACATTCAGTACTTC. The J gene is TRBJ2-4, the V gene TRBV19; D is uncertain. The length of the CDR3 is 13 residues. Trimming took 3 bases from V and 8 from J, leaving 11 bases between them. Germline values: CDR1 LNHDA, CDR2 SQIVND (reference sequence).

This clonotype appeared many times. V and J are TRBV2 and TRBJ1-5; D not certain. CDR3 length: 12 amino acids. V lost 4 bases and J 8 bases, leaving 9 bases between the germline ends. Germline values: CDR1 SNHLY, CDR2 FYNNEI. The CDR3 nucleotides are TGTGCCAGCAGTGCTTACCGGGAGCCCCAGCATTTT. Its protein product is CASSAYREPQHF.

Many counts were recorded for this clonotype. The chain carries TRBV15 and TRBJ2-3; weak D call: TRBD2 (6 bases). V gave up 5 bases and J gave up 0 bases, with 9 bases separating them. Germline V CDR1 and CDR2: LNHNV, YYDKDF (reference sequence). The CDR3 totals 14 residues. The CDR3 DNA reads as TGTGCCACCAGCCCAGGGACTAGCACAGATACGCAGTATTTT. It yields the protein CATSPGTSTDTQYF.

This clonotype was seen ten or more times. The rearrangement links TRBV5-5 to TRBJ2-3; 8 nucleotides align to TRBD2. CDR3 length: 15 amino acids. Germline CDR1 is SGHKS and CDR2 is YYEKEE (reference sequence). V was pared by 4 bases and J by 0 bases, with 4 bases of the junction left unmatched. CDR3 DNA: TGTGCCAGCAGCCGAGCGGGAGCGAGCACAGATACGCAGTATTTT. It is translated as CASSRAGASTDTQYF.

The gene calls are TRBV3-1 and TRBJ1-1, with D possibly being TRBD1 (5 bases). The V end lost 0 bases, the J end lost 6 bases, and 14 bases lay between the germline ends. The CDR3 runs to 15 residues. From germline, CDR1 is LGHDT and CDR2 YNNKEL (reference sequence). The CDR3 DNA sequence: TGTGCCAGCAGCCAAGATGGGGTTCAGGGATCTGAAGCTTTCTTT. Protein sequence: CASSQDGVQGSEAFF.